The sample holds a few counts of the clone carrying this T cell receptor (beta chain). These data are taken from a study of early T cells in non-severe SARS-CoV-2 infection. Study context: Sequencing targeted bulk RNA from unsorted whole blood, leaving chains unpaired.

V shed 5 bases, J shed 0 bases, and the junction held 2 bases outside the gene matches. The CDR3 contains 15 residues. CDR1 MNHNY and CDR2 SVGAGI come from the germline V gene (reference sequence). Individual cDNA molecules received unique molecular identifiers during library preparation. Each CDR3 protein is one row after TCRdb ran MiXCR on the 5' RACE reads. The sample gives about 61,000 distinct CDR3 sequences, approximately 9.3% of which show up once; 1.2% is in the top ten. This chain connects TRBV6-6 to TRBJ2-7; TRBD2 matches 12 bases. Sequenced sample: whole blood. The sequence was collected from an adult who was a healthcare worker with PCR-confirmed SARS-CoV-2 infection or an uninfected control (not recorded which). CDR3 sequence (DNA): TGTGCCAGCAGTGGACTAGCGGGGAGCTCCTACGAGCAGTACTTC. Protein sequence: CASSGLAGSSYEQYF.